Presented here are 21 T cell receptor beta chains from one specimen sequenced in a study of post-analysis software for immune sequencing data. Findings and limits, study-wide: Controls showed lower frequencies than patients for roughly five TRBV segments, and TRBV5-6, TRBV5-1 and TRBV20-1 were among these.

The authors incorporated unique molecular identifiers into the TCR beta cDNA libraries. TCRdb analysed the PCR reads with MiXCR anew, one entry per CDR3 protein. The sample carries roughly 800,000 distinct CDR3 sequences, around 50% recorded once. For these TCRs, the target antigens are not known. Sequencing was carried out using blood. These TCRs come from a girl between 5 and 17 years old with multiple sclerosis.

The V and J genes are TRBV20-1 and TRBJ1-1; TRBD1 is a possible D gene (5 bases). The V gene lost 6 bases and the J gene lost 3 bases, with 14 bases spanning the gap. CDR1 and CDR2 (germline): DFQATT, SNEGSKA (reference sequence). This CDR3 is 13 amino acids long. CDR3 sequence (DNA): TGCAGTGCCTCTAGGGGTCGGGACACTGAAGCTTTCTTT. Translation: CSASRGRDTEAFF.

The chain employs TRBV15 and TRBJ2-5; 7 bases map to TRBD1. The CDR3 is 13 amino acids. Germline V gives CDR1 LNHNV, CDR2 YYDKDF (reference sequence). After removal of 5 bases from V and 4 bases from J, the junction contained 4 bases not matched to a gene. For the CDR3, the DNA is TGTGCCACCAGCTTGGGACAGCGAGAGACCCAGTACTTC. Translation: CATSLGQRETQYF.

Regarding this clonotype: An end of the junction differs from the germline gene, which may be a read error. In nucleotides, the CDR3 is TGTGCCAGCAGTTCTGACCGGGACAGGGCTACAGATGCGCAGTATTTT. It translates to CASSSDRDRATDAQYF. The chain links TRBV12-3 or TRBV12-4 to TRBJ2-3, with 9 bases lining up with TRBD1. This CDR3 comprises 16 residues.

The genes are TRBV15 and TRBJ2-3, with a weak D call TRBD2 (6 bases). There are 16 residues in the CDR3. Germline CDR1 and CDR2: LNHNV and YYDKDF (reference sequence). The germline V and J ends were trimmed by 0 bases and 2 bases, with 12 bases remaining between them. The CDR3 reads CATSREIAVSTDTQYF. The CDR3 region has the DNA TGTGCCACCAGCAGAGAGATAGCGGTTTCCACAGATACGCAGTATTTT.

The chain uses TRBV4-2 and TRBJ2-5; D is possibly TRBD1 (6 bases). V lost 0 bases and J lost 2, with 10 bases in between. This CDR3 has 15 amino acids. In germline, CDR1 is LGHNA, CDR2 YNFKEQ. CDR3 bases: TGTGCCAGCAGCCAAGAGGGGCAGGGGCAAGAGACCCAGTACTTC. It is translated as CASSQEGQGQETQYF.

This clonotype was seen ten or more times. Written as DNA, the CDR3 is TGTGCCAGCAGCTCCCTCGCTAGCTTAGAGACCCAGTACTTC. Translating it yields CASSSLASLETQYF. The V and J genes are TRBV7-2 and TRBJ2-5; D is possibly TRBD2 (5 bases). CDR3 length: 14 amino acids. V lost 4 bases and J lost 4, with 13 bases in between. The germline V gene encodes CDR1 SGHTA and CDR2 FQGNSA.

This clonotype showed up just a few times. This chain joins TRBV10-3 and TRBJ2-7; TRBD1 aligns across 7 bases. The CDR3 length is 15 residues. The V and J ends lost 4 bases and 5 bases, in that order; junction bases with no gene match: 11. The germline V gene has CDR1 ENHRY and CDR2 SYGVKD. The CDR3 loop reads CAISGEQGLLDEQYF. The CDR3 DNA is TGTGCCATCAGTGGGGAACAGGGGCTCCTAGACGAGCAGTACTTC.

CDR3 bases: TGTGCCAGCAGCGGACCCGGGACTAGGCCCACCGGTGAGCAGTTCTTC. It codes for CASSGPGTRPTGEQFF. The chain combines TRBV5-4 with TRBJ2-1, with 8 bases aligning to TRBD2. In germline, CDR1 is SGHNT, CDR2 YYREEE (reference sequence). The junction had 15 bases not matched to a gene; V was cut back by 4 bases and J by 9 bases. The CDR3 runs to 16 residues.

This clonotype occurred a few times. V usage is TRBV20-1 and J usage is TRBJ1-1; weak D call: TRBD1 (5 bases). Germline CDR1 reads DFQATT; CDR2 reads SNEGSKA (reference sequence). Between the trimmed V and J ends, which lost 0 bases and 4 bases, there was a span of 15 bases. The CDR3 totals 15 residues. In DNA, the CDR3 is TGCAGTGCTAGAGACAGGGTTTGGGGCGCCACTGAAGCTTTCTTT. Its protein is CSARDRVWGATEAFF.

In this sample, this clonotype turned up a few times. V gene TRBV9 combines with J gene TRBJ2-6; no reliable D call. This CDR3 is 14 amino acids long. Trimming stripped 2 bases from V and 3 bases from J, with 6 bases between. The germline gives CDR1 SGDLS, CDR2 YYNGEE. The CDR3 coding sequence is TGTGCCAGCAGCGTTGCTGGTGGGGCCAACGTCCTGACTTTC. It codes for CASSVAGGANVLTF.

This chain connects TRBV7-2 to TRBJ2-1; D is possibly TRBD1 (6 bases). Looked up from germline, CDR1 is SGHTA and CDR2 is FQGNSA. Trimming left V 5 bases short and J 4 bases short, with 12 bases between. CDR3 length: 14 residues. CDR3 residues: CASSPGQKYNEQFF. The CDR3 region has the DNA TGTGCCAGCAGCCCAGGACAGAAATACAATGAGCAGTTCTTC. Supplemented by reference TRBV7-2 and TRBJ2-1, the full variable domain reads GAGVSQSPSNKVTEKGKDVELRCDPISGHTALYWYRQSLGQGLEFLIYFQGNSAPDKSGLPSDRFSAERTGGSVSTLTIQRTQQEDSAVYLCASSPGQKYNEQFFGPGTRLTVL.

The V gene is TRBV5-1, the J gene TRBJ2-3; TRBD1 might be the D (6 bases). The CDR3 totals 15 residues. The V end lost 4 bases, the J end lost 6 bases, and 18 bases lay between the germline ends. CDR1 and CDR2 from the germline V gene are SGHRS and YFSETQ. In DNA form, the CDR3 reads TGCGCCAGCAGCCCATACAGGGAGATAGGGGATACGCAGTATTTT. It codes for CASSPYREIGDTQYF.

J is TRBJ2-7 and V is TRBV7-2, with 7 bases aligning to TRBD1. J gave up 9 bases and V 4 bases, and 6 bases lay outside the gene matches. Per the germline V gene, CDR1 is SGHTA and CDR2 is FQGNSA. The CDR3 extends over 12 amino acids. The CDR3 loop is CASSSGQHSQYF. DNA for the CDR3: TGTGCCAGCAGCTCGGGACAGCACTCGCAGTACTTC.

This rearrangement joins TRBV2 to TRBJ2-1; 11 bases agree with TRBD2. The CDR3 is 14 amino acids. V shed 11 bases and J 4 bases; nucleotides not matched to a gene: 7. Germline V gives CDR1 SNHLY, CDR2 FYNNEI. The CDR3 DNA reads TGTGCCGGGAGACTAGCGGGATTATACAATGAGCAGTTCTTC. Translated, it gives CAGRLAGLYNEQFF. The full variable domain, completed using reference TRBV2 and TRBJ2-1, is EPEVTQTPSHQVTQMGQEVILRCVPISNHLYFYWYRQILGQKVEFLVSFYNNEISEKSEIFDDQFSVERPDGSNFTLKIRSTKLEDSAMYFCAGRLAGLYNEQFFGPGTRLTVL.

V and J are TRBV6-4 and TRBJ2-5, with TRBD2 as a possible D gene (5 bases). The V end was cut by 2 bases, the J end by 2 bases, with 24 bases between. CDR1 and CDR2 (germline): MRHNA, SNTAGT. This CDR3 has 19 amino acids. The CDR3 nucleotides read TGTGCCAGCAGTGACCGGGAAACACCGGGAAAGGGTCTACAAGAGACCCAGTACTTC. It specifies CASSDRETPGKGLQETQYF.

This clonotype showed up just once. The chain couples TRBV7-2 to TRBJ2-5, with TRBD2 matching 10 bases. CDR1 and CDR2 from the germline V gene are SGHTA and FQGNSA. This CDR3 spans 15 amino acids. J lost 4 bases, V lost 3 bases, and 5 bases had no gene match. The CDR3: CASSFGLAARETQYF. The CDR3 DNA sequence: TGTGCCAGCAGCTTCGGACTAGCGGCGAGAGAGACCCAGTACTTC.

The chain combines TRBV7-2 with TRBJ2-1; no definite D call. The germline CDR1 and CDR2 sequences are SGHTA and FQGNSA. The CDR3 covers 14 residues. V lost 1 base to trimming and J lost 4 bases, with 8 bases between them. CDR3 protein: CASSLELLYNEQFF. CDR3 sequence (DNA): TGTGCCAGCAGCTTAGAACTACTATACAATGAGCAGTTCTTC.

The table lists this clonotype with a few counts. The CDR3 region has the DNA TGCAGCGTTGAAGGTGACAGAATCTACGAGCAGTACTTC. Translated, it gives CSVEGDRIYEQYF. V gene TRBV29-1 combines with J gene TRBJ2-4; tentatively, D is TRBD1 (5 bases). The DNA end is more similar to TRBJ2-7, so the J call may be wrong. The CDR3 consists of 13 residues. Germline CDR1 and CDR2: SQVTM and ANQGSEA.

The CDR3 region is CSAKTGERAYGYTF. The CDR3 DNA reads TGCAGTGCTAAGACAGGCGAAAGGGCCTATGGCTACACCTTC. The genes are TRBV20-1 and TRBJ1-2; D possibly corresponds to TRBD1 (6 bases). The V and J ends lost 4 bases and 4 bases respectively, with 16 bases between them. CDR1 DFQATT and CDR2 SNEGSKA come from the germline V gene (reference sequence). The CDR3 has 14 residues.

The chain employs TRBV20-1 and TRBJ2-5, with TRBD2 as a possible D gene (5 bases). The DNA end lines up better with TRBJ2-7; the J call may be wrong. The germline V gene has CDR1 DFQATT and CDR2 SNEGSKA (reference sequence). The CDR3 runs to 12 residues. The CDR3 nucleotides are TGCAGTGTCCTCCGGGATGAGGACGAGCAGTACTTC. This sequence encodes CSVLRDEDEQYF.

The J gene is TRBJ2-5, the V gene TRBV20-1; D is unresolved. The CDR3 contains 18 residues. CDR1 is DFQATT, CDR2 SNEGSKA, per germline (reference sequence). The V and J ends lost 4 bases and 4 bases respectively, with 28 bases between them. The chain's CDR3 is CSAIGIGHLAPLLETQYF. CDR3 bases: TGCAGTGCTATTGGGATAGGGCACCTCGCACCCCTCCTAGAGACCCAGTACTTC.